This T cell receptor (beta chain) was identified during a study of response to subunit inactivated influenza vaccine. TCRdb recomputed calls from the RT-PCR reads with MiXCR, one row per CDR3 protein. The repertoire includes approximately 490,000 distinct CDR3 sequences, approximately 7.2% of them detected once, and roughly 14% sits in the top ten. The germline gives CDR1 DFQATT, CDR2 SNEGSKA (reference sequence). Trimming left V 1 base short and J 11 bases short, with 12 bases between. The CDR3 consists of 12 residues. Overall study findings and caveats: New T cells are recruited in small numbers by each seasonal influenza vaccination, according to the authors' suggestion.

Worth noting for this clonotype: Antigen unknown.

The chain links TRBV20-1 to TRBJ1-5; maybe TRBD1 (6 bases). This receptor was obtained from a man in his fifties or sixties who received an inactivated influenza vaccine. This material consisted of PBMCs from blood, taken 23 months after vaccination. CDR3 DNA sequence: TGCAGTGCTAGAGCACAGGGCAGGACCCAGCATTTT. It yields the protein CSARAQGRTQHF.